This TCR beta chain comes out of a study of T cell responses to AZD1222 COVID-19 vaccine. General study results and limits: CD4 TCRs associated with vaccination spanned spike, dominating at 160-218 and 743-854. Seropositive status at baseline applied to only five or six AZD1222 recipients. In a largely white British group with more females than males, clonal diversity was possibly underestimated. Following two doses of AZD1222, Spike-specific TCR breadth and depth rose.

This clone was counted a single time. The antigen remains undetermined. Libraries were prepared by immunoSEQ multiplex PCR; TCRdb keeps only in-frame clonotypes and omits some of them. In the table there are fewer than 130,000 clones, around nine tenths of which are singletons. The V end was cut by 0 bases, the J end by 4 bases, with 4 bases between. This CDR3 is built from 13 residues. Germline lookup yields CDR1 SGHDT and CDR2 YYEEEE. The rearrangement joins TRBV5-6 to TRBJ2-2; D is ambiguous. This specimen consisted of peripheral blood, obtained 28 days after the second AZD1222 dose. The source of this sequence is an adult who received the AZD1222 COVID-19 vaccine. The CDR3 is CASSLGFTGELFF. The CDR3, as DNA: TGTGCCAGCAGCTTGGGGTTCACCGGGGAGCTGTTTTTT.